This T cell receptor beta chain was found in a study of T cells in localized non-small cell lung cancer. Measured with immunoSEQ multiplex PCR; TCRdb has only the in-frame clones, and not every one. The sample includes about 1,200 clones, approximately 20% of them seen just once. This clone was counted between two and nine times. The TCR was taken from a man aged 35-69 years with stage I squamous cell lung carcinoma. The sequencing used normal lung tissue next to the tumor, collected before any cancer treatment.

The CDR3 coding sequence is TGTGCCAGCAGTGCAGGAATGGGCGGGGGGCCAGATACGCAGTATTTT. This gives the protein CASSAGMGGGPDTQYF. The gene calls are TRBV9 and TRBJ2-3; 8 bases align to TRBD2. CDR3 length: 16 amino acids. Per the germline V gene, CDR1 is SGDLS and CDR2 is YYNGEE. V dropped 5 bases and J dropped 4; count of bases not matched to a gene: 12. The full variable domain, with the rest looked up from reference TRBV9 and TRBJ2-3, is DSGVTQTPKHLITATGQRVTLRCSPRSGDLSVYWYQQSLDQGLQFLIQYYNGEERAKGNILERFSAQQFPDLHSELNLSSLELGDSALYFCASSAGMGGGPDTQYFGPGTRLTVL.